This is a list of T cell receptor beta chains from one sample in a study of blood T cells in healthy people across ages. Each CDR3 protein is one row after TCRdb ran MiXCR on the 5' RACE reads. In the table there are almost 550,000 distinct CDR3 sequences, less than 25% of which are singletons. This same sample was also part of a study on T cells of mothers and their children.

The sample consisted of blood. The receptors were sampled from a boy aged 10-17 years in good health. Each CDR3 is given with its conserved first and last residue. The D gene is left open where the match is weak. Clone size appears in some rows only: once, few, many, or a class for an expanded clone.

TRBJ1-3	TRBV28	NA	many	TGTGCCAGCAGTTTAAAAGGCTCTGGAAACACCATATATTTT	CASSLKGSGNTIYF
TRBJ2-5	TRBV5-1	TRBD2	NA	TGCGCCAGCAGCGGTAGCGGGAGGGGAGAGACCCAGTACTTC	CASSGSGRGETQYF
TRBJ1-2	TRBV6-5	TRBD1	few	TGTGCCAGCAGACGCAGGGGGGACTATGGCTACACCTTC	CASRRRGDYGYTF
TRBJ2-3	TRBV21-1	NA	many	TGTGCCAGCAGCGCCCGGGACAGGGGTGCAGATACGCAGTATTTT	CASSARDRGADTQYF
TRBJ2-1	TRBV4-3	NA	NA	TGCGCCAGCAGCCACCAGGAGTACAACAATGAGCAGTTCTTC	CASSHQEYNNEQFF
TRBJ2-3	TRBV9	NA	NA	TGTGCCAGCAGGTACCCCTGGGTGCAGTATTTT	CASRYPWVQYF
TRBJ2-1	TRBV7-2	TRBD2	few	TGTGCCAGCAGCTTAGGCCCACTAGCGGGGGGGCAAAATGAGCAGTTCTTC	CASSLGPLAGGQNEQFF
TRBJ2-3	TRBV7-9	TRBD2	NA	TGTGCCAGCAGCCGTGGGACTAGTTCGGGGCCAGATACGCAGTATTTT	CASSRGTSSGPDTQYF
TRBJ2-3	TRBV6-1	TRBD2	many	TGTGCCAGCAGTCCTTTCGTTTCGGGGGGAACAGATACGCAGTATTTT	CASSPFVSGGTDTQYF
TRBJ2-7	TRBV10-3	NA	NA	TGTGCCATCAGTGACGGGTACTACGAGCAGTGCTTC	CAISDGYYEQCF
TRBJ2-1	TRBV7-9	TRBD2	few	TGTGCCAGCAGCTCGGGAGGACGGGGGAATGAGCAGTTCTTC	CASSSGGRGNEQFF
TRBJ1-5	TRBV4-2	NA	NA	TGTGCCAGCAGCCGGGGCGGCGACCCTGGCAATCAGCCCCAGCATTTT	CASSRGGDPGNQPQHF
TRBJ2-4	TRBV3-1	NA	NA	TGTGCCAGCAGCTGGACGGGGAGTAGCGGAAAAAACATTCAGTACTTC	CASSWTGSSGKNIQYF
TRBJ2-1	TRBV28	NA	NA	TGTGCCAGCAGTTCCGTCTGGGCAGGGTCATTATATGAGCAGTTCTTC	CASSSVWAGSLYEQFF
TRBJ2-2	TRBV12-3/TRBV12-4	NA	few	TGTGCCAGCAGTCCGCTTGTAGGAGCGAACACCGGGGAGCTGTTTTTT	CASSPLVGANTGELFF
TRBJ1-5	TRBV6-5	NA	NA	TGTGCCAGCAGTTACTCCGGCAGGGAACAAGGCAATCAGCCCCAGCATTTT	CASSYSGREQGNQPQHF
TRBJ1-1	TRBV11-1	NA	NA	TGTGCCAGCAGCTTAGGGATAAATCAGGGGAGCAACACTGAAGCTTTCTTT	CASSLGINQGSNTEAFF
TRBJ2-3	TRBV28	NA	NA	TGTGCCAGCACAGGGGGGGACACAGATACGCAGTATTTT	CASTGGDTDTQYF